This T cell receptor (beta chain) was sequenced during a study of T cells in localized non-small cell lung cancer. This clone was counted between two and nine times. Only in-frame clones appear in the TCRdb table, and some are missing; sequencing was by immunoSEQ multiplex PCR. This repertoire shows about 52,000 clones, about 88% found once; its top ten account for 16%. V lost 2 bases and J 4 bases, leaving 17 bases between the germline ends. CDR3 size: 16 residues. Looked up from germline, CDR1 is SGHRS and CDR2 is YFSETQ. The TCR was taken from a female donor with stage II lung adenocarcinoma. The chain employs TRBV5-1 and TRBJ2-3; a possible D gene is TRBD2 (5 bases). This sample comprised PBMCs, obtained before any cancer treatment. CDR3 residues: CASSLLSGMRADTQYF. As DNA, the CDR3 is TGCGCCAGCAGCTTACTAAGCGGAATGAGGGCAGATACGCAGTATTTT.